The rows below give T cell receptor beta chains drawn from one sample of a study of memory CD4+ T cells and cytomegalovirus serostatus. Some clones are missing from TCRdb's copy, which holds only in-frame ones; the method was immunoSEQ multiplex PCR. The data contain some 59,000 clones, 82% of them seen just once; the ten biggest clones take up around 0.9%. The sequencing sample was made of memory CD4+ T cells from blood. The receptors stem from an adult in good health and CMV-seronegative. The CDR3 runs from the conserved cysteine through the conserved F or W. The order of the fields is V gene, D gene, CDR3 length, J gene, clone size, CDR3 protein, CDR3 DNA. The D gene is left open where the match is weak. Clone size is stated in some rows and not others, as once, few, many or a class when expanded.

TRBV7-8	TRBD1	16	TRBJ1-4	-	CASSLGTGGTNEKLFF	TGTGCCAGCAGCTTAGGGACAGGGGGAACTAATGAAAAACTGTTTTTT
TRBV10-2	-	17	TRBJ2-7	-	CASSEALGGGVSNEQYF	TGCGCCAGCAGTGAGGCGTTGGGGGGCGGTGTATCCAACGAGCAGTACTTC
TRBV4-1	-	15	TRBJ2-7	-	CASSQNQGPPYEQYF	TGCGCCAGCAGCCAGAATCAGGGCCCCCCTTACGAGCAGTACTTC
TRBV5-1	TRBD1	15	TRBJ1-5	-	CASSLAGTGNQPQHF	TGCGCCAGCAGCTTGGCCGGGACAGGGAATCAGCCCCAGCATTTT
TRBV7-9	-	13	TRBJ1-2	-	CASSSSGVGGYTF	TGTGCCAGCAGCTCATCCGGGGTCGGTGGCTACACCTTC
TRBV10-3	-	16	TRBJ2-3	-	CATAPLSGASTDTQYF	TGTGCCACTGCTCCCCTGTCTGGGGCGAGCACAGATACGCAGTATTTT
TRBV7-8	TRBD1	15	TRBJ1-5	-	CASSLTGTSNQPQHF	TGTGCCAGCAGCCTGACAGGGACCAGCAATCAGCCCCAGCATTTT
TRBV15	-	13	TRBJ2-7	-	CATSSQDADEQYF	TGTGCCACCAGCAGTCAGGACGCGGACGAGCAGTACTTC
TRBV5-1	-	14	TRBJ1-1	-	CASSRGEPITEAFF	TGCGCCAGCAGTCGTGGGGAGCCTATCACTGAAGCTTTCTTT
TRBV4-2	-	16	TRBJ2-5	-	CASSQEPPPGQETQYF	TGTGCCAGCAGCCAAGAGCCGCCCCCGGGCCAAGAGACCCAGTACTTC
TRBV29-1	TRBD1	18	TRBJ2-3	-	CSVLGGGQGVIWADTQYF	TGCAGCGTCCTTGGGGGGGGACAGGGGGTGATTTGGGCAGATACGCAGTATTTT
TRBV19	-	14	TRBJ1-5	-	CASRQDRINQPQHF	TGTGCCAGTAGACAAGACAGGATCAATCAGCCCCAGCATTTT
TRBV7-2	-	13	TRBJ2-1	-	CASSFQQYNEQFF	TGTGCCAGCAGCTTCCAACAATACAATGAGCAGTTCTTC
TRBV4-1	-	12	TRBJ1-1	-	CASSQAYTEAFF	TGCGCCAGCAGCCAAGCATACACTGAAGCTTTCTTT
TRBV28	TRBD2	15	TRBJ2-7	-	CASSSNTSGRKEQYF	TGTGCCAGCAGCTCTAACACTAGCGGGAGAAAGGAGCAGTACTTC
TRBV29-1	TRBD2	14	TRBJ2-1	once	CSVETPGLNNEQFF	TGCAGCGTTGAAACGCCGGGACTAAACAATGAGCAGTTCTTC
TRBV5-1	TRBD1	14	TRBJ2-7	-	CASSFGTGAVEQYF	TGCGCCAGCAGCTTCGGGACAGGGGCTGTCGAGCAGTACTTC